A selection of T cell receptor beta chains follows, all from one sample in a study of lymphopenia after photon versus proton radiotherapy. Using immunoSEQ multiplex PCR, the repertoire was profiled, and TCRdb retains in-frame clones only, with some absent. The sample yields about 33,000 clones, about 90% seen once. This sample comprised peripheral blood, obtained from a patient treated with photon-based radiotherapy. Receptor source: a woman between 50 and 59 years old with pancreatic cancer. CDR3s include the opening cysteine and the closing phenylalanine or tryptophan. A D gene is named only where the DNA matches it firmly. Clone size is given for some rows only: seen once, a few or many times, or a class if the clone is expanded.

j_gene	d_gene	v_gene	abundance	CDR3nt	CDR3aa
TRBJ2-1	-	TRBV5-1	-	TGCGCCAGCAGCTTGGGGGTAACAGGGCGCTACAATGAGCAGTTCTTC	CASSLGVTGRYNEQFF
TRBJ1-4	-	TRBV30	-	TGTGCCTGGAGTCGTTTGGGGCTCGGTGAAAAACTGTTTTTT	CAWSRLGLGEKLFF
TRBJ1-6	-	TRBV30	-	TGTGCCTGGAGTGCCGGACCCGATAATTCACCCCTCCACTTT	CAWSAGPDNSPLHF
TRBJ1-3	-	TRBV10-3	-	TGTGCCATCAGCGGGGGAAACACCATATATTTT	CAISGGNTIYF
TRBJ2-6	-	TRBV6-5	once	TGTGCCAGCAGGGGCTCTGGGGCCAACGTCCTGACTTTC	CASRGSGANVLTF
TRBJ2-2	-	TRBV6-5	-	TGTGCCGCCAGGGGGGTAAACACCGGGGAGCTGTTTTTT	CAARGVNTGELFF
TRBJ2-3	-	TRBV9	few	TGTGCCAGCAGTCGACCCCCAGAAGCAGATACGCAGTATTTT	CASSRPPEADTQYF
TRBJ1-6	TRBD1	TRBV7-3	-	TGTGCCAGCAGCTCGACAGGGAATAATTCACCCCTCCACTTT	CASSSTGNNSPLHF
TRBJ1-5	-	TRBV5-5	-	TGTGCCAGCAGCTTGGGGGGAGGCAATCAGCCCCAGCATTTT	CASSLGGGNQPQHF
TRBJ1-1	-	TRBV5-1	-	TGCGCCAGCAGCTTCGACGGGACTGAAGCTTTCTTT	CASSFDGTEAFF
TRBJ2-7	TRBD2	TRBV25-1	-	TGTGCCAGCAGTCTTAGCGGGAAGGGCGAGCAGTACTTC	CASSLSGKGEQYF
TRBJ1-4	-	TRBV5-4	-	TGTGCCAGCAGCTTGGAGCCGACAACAACTAATGAAAAACTGTTTTTT	CASSLEPTTTNEKLFF
TRBJ2-2	-	TRBV19	-	TGTGCCAGTAGTATTGGGGGGATGAACACCGGGGAGCTGTTTTTT	CASSIGGMNTGELFF
TRBJ2-7	-	TRBV5-1	-	TGCGCCAGCCCCCCCGGGACACCCTCCTACGAGCAGTACTTC	CASPPGTPSYEQYF
TRBJ2-7	-	TRBV7-9	-	TGTGCCAGCAGCCCACTTGGGCCCCGGGTCTACGAGCAGTACTTC	CASSPLGPRVYEQYF
TRBJ2-2	-	TRBV28	-	TGTGCCAGCAGAACAGGGAACCCCGGGGAGCTGTTTTTT	CASRTGNPGELFF
TRBJ2-1	TRBD2	TRBV29-1	-	TGCAGCGTTTCCGCGGGAGGCTCCTACAATGAGCAGTTCTTC	CSVSAGGSYNEQFF
TRBJ1-5	-	TRBV15	few	TGTGCCACCAGCAGAGATCTACAGGCTAGCAATCAGCCCCAGCATTTT	CATSRDLQASNQPQHF
TRBJ2-3	-	TRBV10-1	-	TGCGCCAGCAGTGACCCCGCGGAAGGCACAGATACGCAGTATTTT	CASSDPAEGTDTQYF
TRBJ2-1	TRBD2	TRBV19	-	TGTGCCAGTACCCCCACCGGGACTAGCGGGGTCTACAATGAGCAGTTCTTC	CASTPTGTSGVYNEQFF
TRBJ2-7	-	TRBV11-3	-	TGTGCCAGCAGCTTACTCACTAGTAGCGAGCAGTACTTC	CASSLLTSSEQYF
TRBJ2-1	TRBD2	TRBV10-3	-	TGTGCCATCAGTGAGCCCGGGACTAGCAAGTTCTTC	CAISEPGTSKFF
TRBJ2-3	-	TRBV21-1	-	TGTGCCAGCCCTCCCGGGGGGGTCGGGACAGATACGCAGTATTTT	CASPPGGVGTDTQYF
TRBJ2-5	-	TRBV14	-	TGTGCCAGCAGCCCGTACAGATCACAAGAGACCCAGTACTTC	CASSPYRSQETQYF
TRBJ2-3	-	TRBV29-1	-	TGCAGCGTTGAGAAGCAGTCAGATACGCAGTATTTT	CSVEKQSDTQYF
TRBJ2-3	-	TRBV5-4	-	TGTGCCAGCAGCTTGAAGGTAGGAGCAGATACGCAGTATTTT	CASSLKVGADTQYF
TRBJ2-3	-	TRBV19	-	TGTGCCAGTAGTATGAGAACTAGAACCCCCGCATCGGATACGCAGTATTTT	CASSMRTRTPASDTQYF
TRBJ2-7	TRBD2	TRBV7-2	once	TGTGCCAGCAGCCCGGGACTAGCGGGCCACGAGCAGTACTTC	CASSPGLAGHEQYF
TRBJ1-4	-	TRBV7-2	-	TGTGCCAGCAGCCTCATTATAGGGGGACCAAATGAAAAACTGTTTTTT	CASSLIIGGPNEKLFF
TRBJ2-2	-	TRBV4-3	-	TGCGCCAGCAGCCAAGAGGGTAGCGGCCGAACGAACACCGGGGAGCTGTTTTTT	CASSQEGSGRTNTGELFF
TRBJ2-7	-	TRBV6-6	-	TGTGCCAGCAGGGGATCGGGTTACGAGCAGTACTTC	CASRGSGYEQYF
TRBJ2-7	TRBD1	TRBV9	-	TGTGCCAGCAGCGGGACAGGGGGATACGAGCAGTACTTC	CASSGTGGYEQYF
TRBJ2-7	-	TRBV18	-	TGTGCCAGCTCAGGCGGTAGCGGCTACGAGCAGTACTTC	CASSGGSGYEQYF
TRBJ2-1	TRBD2	TRBV5-1	-	TGCGCCAGCAGAGCCGGGACTACCCTCCATGAGCAGTTCTTC	CASRAGTTLHEQFF
TRBJ2-7	-	TRBV7-2	-	TGTGCCAGCAGCTTAGAAGGTGCCGGCCACTACGAGCAGTACTTC	CASSLEGAGHYEQYF
TRBJ2-1	TRBD2	TRBV7-2	-	TGTGCCAGCAGCCCAAGACTAGCGGGGTACAATGAGCAGTTCTTC	CASSPRLAGYNEQFF
TRBJ2-1	-	TRBV6-5	-	TGTGCCAGCAGTTACGAGGGCCGGCTGGGGTACAATGAGCAGTTCTTC	CASSYEGRLGYNEQFF
TRBJ1-5	-	TRBV5-1	few	TGCGCCAGCAGCTTGGGGACCACCGGGACAAGCAATCAGCCCCAGCATTTT	CASSLGTTGTSNQPQHF
TRBJ1-2	-	TRBV30	-	TGTGCCTGGGAGGACCATCCCGATAGCTCCTCGGGCTACACCTTC	CAWEDHPDSSSGYTF
TRBJ2-3	-	TRBV2	-	TGTGCCAGCAACCCTAGGACAGATACGCAGTATTTT	CASNPRTDTQYF
TRBJ2-2	-	TRBV27	-	TGTGCCAGCAGTCCGACAGGGAACACCGGGGAGCTGTTTTTT	CASSPTGNTGELFF
TRBJ2-1	-	TRBV5-4	-	TGTGCCAGCAGTTCCGGGACATACAATGAGCAGTTCTTC	CASSSGTYNEQFF
TRBJ2-5	-	TRBV28	-	TGTGCCAGCAGTTCCCCGTCTAGAGGAGAGACCCAGTACTTC	CASSSPSRGETQYF
TRBJ1-4	TRBD1	TRBV29-1	-	TGCAGCGTGACCGGGACAGGATGGAATGAAAAACTGTTTTTT	CSVTGTGWNEKLFF
TRBJ1-1	TRBD1	TRBV27	-	TGTGCCAGCAGTCCTGGACAGGGGCGAGCTTTCTTT	CASSPGQGRAFF
TRBJ1-5	TRBD1	TRBV19	-	TGTGCCAGTAGTGCCGGCAGGGGGGATGGCAATCAGCCCCAGCATTTT	CASSAGRGDGNQPQHF
TRBJ2-1	-	TRBV11-3	-	TGTGCCAGCAGCCCTATCGGGACTTCATCCTACAATGAGCAGTTCTTC	CASSPIGTSSYNEQFF
TRBJ2-3	TRBD2	TRBV9	once	TGTGCCAGCAGCCTTAGCGGGAGGGCCCTAGATACGCAGTATTTT	CASSLSGRALDTQYF
TRBJ2-5	-	TRBV7-9	-	TGTGCCAGCAGTGAAGTTAGGGGGAGTGGGGAGACCCAGTACTTC	CASSEVRGSGETQYF
TRBJ1-1	-	TRBV30	-	TGTGCCTGGAGTGAAGGTTCCCTGAAGAACACTGAAGCTTTCTTT	CAWSEGSLKNTEAFF
TRBJ1-1	TRBD1	TRBV27	-	TGTGCCAGCAGTTCGGGACAGTTTGAAGCTTTCTTT	CASSSGQFEAFF
TRBJ1-1	-	TRBV6-5	-	TGTGCCAGCAGTTCGGGGGCTCCCACTGAAGCTTTCTTT	CASSSGAPTEAFF
TRBJ2-5	-	TRBV19	-	TGTGCCAGTAGTGCTCGGGAGACCCAGTACTTC	CASSARETQYF
TRBJ1-2	TRBD1	TRBV28	-	TGTGCCAGCAGTTTACAAAGGTTGGACAGGGGCTACACCTTC	CASSLQRLDRGYTF
TRBJ2-5	-	TRBV10-1	-	TGCGCCAGCAGTGACCCTAGCAGGGAAGAGACCCAGTACTTC	CASSDPSREETQYF